The TCR beta chain under discussion was sequenced for a study of shared clonotypes between healthy human individuals. A split of CD4+ cells into CD45RA+ naive and CD45RA-negative memory subsets was performed. General study results and limits: Although depth was large, rarefaction showed that sequencing of the sorted subsets was incomplete.

About this clone: What it recognizes is unknown. Other DNA variants within this sample encode the same CDR3.

The data were produced by immunoSEQ multiplex PCR, yet TCRdb's version contains in-frame clones alone and is incomplete. The sample has around 700,000 clones, around 74% seen once; the top ten hold approximately 1.7%. This CDR3 spans 15 amino acids. The germline gives CDR1 SGHTA, CDR2 FQGNSA. Trimming took 4 bases from V and 1 from J; bases not matched to a gene: 1. The chain employs TRBV7-2 and TRBJ2-7; 13 bases agree with TRBD2. The sample was memory CD4+ T cells sorted from blood. Noted subset: CD45RA-negative fraction. This receptor was obtained from a woman aged 25 to 39 in good health. The CDR3 nucleotides are TGTGCCAGCAGCTCGGGACTAGCGGGGTCCTACGAGCAGTACTTC. Translating it yields CASSSGLAGSYEQYF. Full variable domain (remainder filled in from reference TRBV7-2 and TRBJ2-7): GAGVSQSPSNKVTEKGKDVELRCDPISGHTALYWYRQSLGQGLEFLIYFQGNSAPDKSGLPSDRFSAERTGGSVSTLTIQRTQQEDSAVYLCASSSGLAGSYEQYFGPGTRLTVT.